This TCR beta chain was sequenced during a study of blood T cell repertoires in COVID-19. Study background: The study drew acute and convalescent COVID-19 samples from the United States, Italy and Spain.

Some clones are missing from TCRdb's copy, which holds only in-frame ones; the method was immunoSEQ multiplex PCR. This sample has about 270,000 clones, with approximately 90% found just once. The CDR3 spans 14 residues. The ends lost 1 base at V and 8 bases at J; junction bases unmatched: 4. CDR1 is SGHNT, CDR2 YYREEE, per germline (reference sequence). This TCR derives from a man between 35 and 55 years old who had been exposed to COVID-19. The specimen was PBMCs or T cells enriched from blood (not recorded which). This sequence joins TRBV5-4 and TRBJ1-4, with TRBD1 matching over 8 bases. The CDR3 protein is CASSLPGGLEKLFF. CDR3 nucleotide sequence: TGTGCCAGCAGCTTGCCAGGGGGCCTAGAAAAACTGTTTTTT.